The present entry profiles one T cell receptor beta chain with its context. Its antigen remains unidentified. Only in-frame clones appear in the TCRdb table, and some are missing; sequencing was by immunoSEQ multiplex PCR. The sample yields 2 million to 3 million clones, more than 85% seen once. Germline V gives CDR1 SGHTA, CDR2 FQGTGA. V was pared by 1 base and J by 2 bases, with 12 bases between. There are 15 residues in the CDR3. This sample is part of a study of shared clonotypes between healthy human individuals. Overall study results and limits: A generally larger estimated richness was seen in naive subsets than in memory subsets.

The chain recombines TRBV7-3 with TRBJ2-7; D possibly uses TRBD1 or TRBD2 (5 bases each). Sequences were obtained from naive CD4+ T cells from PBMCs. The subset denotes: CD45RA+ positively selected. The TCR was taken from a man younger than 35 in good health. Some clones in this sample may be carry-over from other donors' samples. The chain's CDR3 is CASSLMGPEPYEQYF. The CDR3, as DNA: TGTGCCAGCAGCTTAATGGGACCCGAGCCCTACGAGCAGTACTTC.